Reported below is one TCR beta chain. This record comes from a study of OX40 agonist ivuxolimab in advanced cancers. Across the whole study: Patients received intravenous ivuxolimab every 2 weeks at 0.01 to 10 mg/kg. Past anti-PD-1, anti-PD-L1 or anti-CTLA-4 therapy was accepted, and 30% to 45% had received some.

Germline CDR1 and CDR2: SGHAT and FQNNGV. Trimming took off 0 bases at V and 6 bases at J, with 6 bases between the two ends. This CDR3 region has 12 residues. TCRdb keeps only in-frame clones here, not all; method: immunoSEQ multiplex PCR. This sample carries over 25,000 clones, approximately 86% of them seen once, and the ten largest clones take roughly three fifths. The material was CD4+ or CD8+ T cells sorted from blood, obtained in a trial of the OX40 agonist ivuxolimab. This rearrangement joins TRBV11-2 to TRBJ2-7; D is unclear. The clonotype comes from an adult with an advanced solid tumor such as melanoma, head and neck, liver or kidney cancer. CDR3 sequence: CASSLDPGEQYF. The CDR3 DNA follows: TGTGCCAGCAGCTTAGATCCGGGCGAGCAGTACTTC.